A selection of T cell receptor beta chains follows, all from one sample in a study of T cell changes during pregnancy in multiple sclerosis. Clones were read by immunoSEQ multiplex PCR, and TCRdb kept only the in-frame ones, dropping some. Here the sample spans fewer than 60,000 clones, under 95% being singletons. Here the sequenced sample was peripheral blood, taken after pregnancy. The receptors were sampled from a female donor in good health, enrolled as a control in a pregnancy study. Both conserved end residues are part of each CDR3. Fields, in order: clone size, D gene, J gene, V gene, CDR3 protein, CDR3 DNA. D genes are given only for firm matches. Clone size is stated in some rows and not others, as once, few, many or a class when expanded.

.,TRBD2,TRBJ2-7,TRBV11-3,CASSLGLAGGSYEEQYF,TGTGCCAGCAGCTTAGGCCTAGCGGGAGGGTCCTACGAAGAGCAGTACTTC
.,.,TRBJ1-2,TRBV4-1,CASSQDNFNYGYTF,TGCGCCAGCAGCCAAGACAATTTTAACTATGGCTACACCTTC
.,TRBD1,TRBJ2-2,TRBV4-1,CASSRHLGQGTGELFF,TGCGCCAGCAGCCGACATCTGGGACAGGGGACCGGGGAGCTGTTTTTT
.,.,TRBJ1-1,TRBV7-3,CASSLRQSEAFF,TGTGCCAGCAGCTTAAGACAGTCTGAAGCTTTCTTT
.,TRBD1,TRBJ1-5,TRBV7-2,CASSRDRGNQPQHF,TGTGCCAGCAGCCGGGACAGAGGCAATCAGCCCCAGCATTTT
once,TRBD1,TRBJ2-5,TRBV11-2,CASSFRGQQETQYF,TGTGCCAGCAGCTTTAGGGGGCAACAAGAGACCCAGTACTTC
.,TRBD2,TRBJ2-1,TRBV11-3,CASSLWTSGGGEQFF,TGTGCCAGCAGCCTCTGGACTAGCGGTGGGGGGGAGCAGTTCTTC
.,.,TRBJ1-1,TRBV5-6,CASSLRLNTEAFF,TGTGCCAGCAGCCTGAGATTGAACACTGAAGCTTTCTTT
.,TRBD1,TRBJ1-1,TRBV7-6,CASSGDRANTEAFF,TGTGCCAGCAGCGGGGACAGGGCGAACACTGAAGCTTTCTTT
few,.,TRBJ1-1,TRBV30,CAWSVMVPAGTEAFF,TGTGCCTGGAGTGTTATGGTCCCTGCGGGCACTGAAGCTTTCTTT
.,TRBD1,TRBJ1-1,TRBV18,CASSLGPGQGHEAFF,TGTGCCAGCTCCCTCGGCCCTGGACAGGGACATGAAGCTTTCTTT
.,.,TRBJ2-4,TRBV29-1,CSAAEDSHIQYF,TGCAGCGCCGCGGAGGACTCCCACATTCAGTACTTC
.,.,TRBJ2-2,TRBV7-9,CASSLAPPRLAGELFF,TGTGCCAGCAGCTTAGCCCCCCCTAGACTCGCCGGGGAGCTGTTTTTT
once,TRBD2,TRBJ2-7,TRBV19,CASSISGGESYEQYF,TGTGCCAGTAGTATAAGCGGGGGGGAATCCTACGAGCAGTACTTC
.,.,TRBJ1-1,TRBV6-1,CASSEGLMNTEAFF,TGTGCCAGCAGTGAAGGACTGATGAACACTGAAGCTTTCTTT
.,TRBD1,TRBJ2-4,TRBV28,CASSGQDLRAKNIQYF,TGTGCCAGCAGTGGACAGGACCTTAGGGCCAAAAACATTCAGTACTTC
.,TRBD2,TRBJ2-2,TRBV10-3,CAISGGGTGELFF,TGTGCCATCAGTGGGGGGGGCACCGGGGAGCTGTTTTTT
.,TRBD1,TRBJ2-1,TRBV18,CASSAGTEYNEQFF,TGTGCCAGCTCAGCCGGGACAGAATACAATGAGCAGTTCTTC